This entry describes one T cell receptor (beta chain). The germline CDR1 and CDR2 sequences are MDHEN and SYDVKM. Trimming shortened V by 8 bases and J by 7 bases, and 15 bases separated the two germline ends. This CDR3 is built from 14 residues. This sample is drawn from a study of brain T cells in children with intractable seizures. Libraries were prepared by immunoSEQ multiplex PCR; TCRdb keeps only in-frame clonotypes and omits some of them. This sample has 95,000 to 120,000 clones, with around 94% found just once. V usage is TRBV28 and J usage is TRBJ1-6; D not resolved. The clonotype comes from a boy in the first two years of life with hemimegalencephaly and intractable seizures. The material was peripheral blood, obtained at surgery. The CDR3 sequence is CASSIRPENSPLHF. The CDR3 nucleotides read TGTGCCAGCTCTATACGGCCGGAAAATTCACCCCTCCACTTT.